This T cell receptor beta chain was obtained from a study of neurological immune-mediated disorders. cDNA synthesis was performed by 5'RACE with 10-nucleotide random UMIs. Using its own MiXCR run on the 5' RACE reads, TCRdb lists one record per CDR3 protein. Of around 40,000 distinct CDR3 sequences detected, approximately 7.2% appear once; the ten largest clones hold around 6%. In this sample, this clonotype turned up many times. The CDR3 has 16 amino acids. V shed 5 bases, J shed 2 bases, and the junction held 10 bases outside the gene matches. In germline, CDR1 is DFQATT, CDR2 SNEGSKA (reference sequence). The sorted libraries started from 1 million CD4+ or CD8+ T cells.

This TCR was sampled from a man in his fifties or sixties in good health. Sequencing was carried out using CD4+ T cells from blood. This chain connects TRBV20-1 to TRBJ2-7; 12 positions match TRBD2. CDR3 region: CSASGTSGRLTYEQYF. Here the CDR3 DNA reads TGCAGTGCTTCGGGGACTAGCGGGCGACTTACCTACGAGCAGTACTTC.